Described below is a single TCR beta chain sequence and its context. The antigen remains undetermined. This sample stems from a study of cytomegalovirus exposure and HLA in healthy donors. Study results and limitations: Presence/absence results assume similar sequencing depth per donor, which may not hold. Exclusion as indistinguishable affected some V segments, including TRBV6-2 and TRBV6-3.

Looked up from germline, CDR1 is SEHNR and CDR2 is FQNEAQ (reference sequence). Trimming took 1 base from V and 5 from J; bases not matched to a gene: 9. This CDR3 has 16 residues. Researchers ran the PCR with 60 Vbeta and 13 Jbeta primers. The protocol was immunoSEQ multiplex PCR, while the TCRdb copy is restricted to in-frame clones and leaves out a portion. The sample includes about 120,000 clones, around three quarters of them seen just once. The chain links TRBV7-9 to TRBJ2-7; 9 bases agree with TRBD1. Material for sequencing was PBMCs. The origin of this receptor is a woman aged 40 to 50 in good health and CMV-seropositive. CDR3 protein: CASSLGSGTGSNEQYF. The CDR3 DNA is TGTGCCAGCAGCTTAGGTTCCGGGACAGGGTCTAACGAGCAGTACTTC.